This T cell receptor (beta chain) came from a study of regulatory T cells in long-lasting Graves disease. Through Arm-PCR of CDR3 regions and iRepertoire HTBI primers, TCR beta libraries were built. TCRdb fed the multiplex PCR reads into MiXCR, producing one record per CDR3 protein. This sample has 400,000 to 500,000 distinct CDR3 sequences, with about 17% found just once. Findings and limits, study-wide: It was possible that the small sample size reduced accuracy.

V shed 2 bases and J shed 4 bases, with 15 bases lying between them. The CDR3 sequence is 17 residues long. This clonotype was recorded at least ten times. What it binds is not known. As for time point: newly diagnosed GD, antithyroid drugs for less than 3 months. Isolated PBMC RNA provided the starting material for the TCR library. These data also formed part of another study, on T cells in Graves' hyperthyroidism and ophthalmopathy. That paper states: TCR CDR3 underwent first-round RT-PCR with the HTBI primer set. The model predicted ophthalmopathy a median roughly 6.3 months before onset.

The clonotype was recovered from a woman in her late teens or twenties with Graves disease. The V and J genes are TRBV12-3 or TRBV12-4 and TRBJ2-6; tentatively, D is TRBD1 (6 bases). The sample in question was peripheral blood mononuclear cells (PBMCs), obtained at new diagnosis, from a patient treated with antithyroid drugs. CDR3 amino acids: CASSLRTTGLGANVLTF. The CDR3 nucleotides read TGTGCCAGCAGTTTAAGGACCACAGGGCTGGGGGCCAACGTCCTGACTTTC.